A single sample gave rise to the 21 T cell receptor beta chains below, sequenced in a study of CD8 T cells in ankylosing spondylitis. General study results and limits: A motif of eight highly homologous TCR beta variants was seen as apparently characteristic of ankylosing spondylitis blood.

TCRdb analysed the 5' RACE reads with MiXCR anew, one entry per CDR3 protein. The sample holds hundreds of thousands of distinct CDR3 sequences, roughly 27% seen once. Their cognate antigens are unknown. Sequenced input: blood, either unsorted or a sorted T cell fraction (not recorded which). The receptors come from a male donor with ankylosing spondylitis.

The rearrangement uses TRBV6-6 and TRBJ2-7; D unresolved. Germline V gene lookup returns CDR1 MNHNY and CDR2 SVGAGI (reference sequence). Trimming pared 0 bases from V and 4 bases from J, leaving 7 bases between. The CDR3 covers 13 residues. The CDR3 here is CASSYSDGYEQYF. For the CDR3, the DNA is TGTGCCAGCAGTTACTCCGACGGGTACGAGCAGTACTTC.

The sample holds a few counts of this clonotype. V and J are TRBV5-6 and TRBJ2-1; a possible D gene is TRBD1 (5 bases). This CDR3 comprises 15 residues. With 0 bases removed from V and 4 bases from J, the gap between germline ends came to 11 bases. The germline V gene encodes CDR1 SGHDT and CDR2 YYEEEE. DNA for the CDR3: TGTGCCAGCAGCTTGGTGGCAGGGCCTTACAATGAGCAGTTCTTC. Translated: CASSLVAGPYNEQFF.

The sample holds one count of this clonotype. The chain carries TRBV4-1 and TRBJ2-4; possibly TRBD2 for D (7 bases). Germline V lookup: CDR1 MGHRA, CDR2 YSYEKL. Trimming cost V 4 bases and J 12 bases, with 22 bases left between them. The CDR3 is 15 amino acids. The CDR3 reads CASSRWGIGGAGQYF. Here the CDR3 DNA reads TGCGCCAGCAGCCGTTGGGGTATTGGGGGGGCCGGTCAGTACTTC.

The V call is TRBV12-3 or TRBV12-4, the J call TRBJ2-2; unclear D gene. The length of the CDR3 is 16 residues. V was pared by 5 bases and J by 2 bases, with 15 bases between. CDR3 DNA: TGTGCCAGCAGTAACCGCCAAGGACCTAACACCGGGGAGCTGTTTTTT. As protein: CASSNRQGPNTGELFF.

This clonotype came up once. The chain is built from TRBV20-1 and TRBJ1-2; 7 nucleotides match TRBD1. The J segment lost 6 bases and the V segment lost 3 bases, leaving 7 bases of the junction unmatched. Per the germline V gene, CDR1 is DFQATT and CDR2 is SNEGSKA (reference sequence). The CDR3 consists of 13 residues. The CDR3 DNA follows: TGCAGTGCTAGGGTAACAGGGGTAAATGGCTACACCTTC. As protein: CSARVTGVNGYTF.

The chain uses TRBV27 and TRBJ2-7; the D is unclear. V dropped 5 bases and J dropped 9 bases, with 11 bases sitting between them. Per germline, CDR1 MNHEY and CDR2 SMNVEV (reference sequence). The CDR3 runs to 11 residues. This chain's CDR3 is CASSPPVGQYV. The CDR3 DNA reads TGTGCCAGCAGTCCCCCTGTAGGGCAGTACGTC.

This clonotype has just a few counts. V usage is TRBV5-1 and J usage is TRBJ2-1, with TRBD2 matching 8 bases. Germline values: CDR1 SGHRS, CDR2 YFSETQ. The V segment lost 4 bases and the J segment 0 bases; nucleotides outside the gene matches: 9. The CDR3 has 17 amino acids. For the CDR3, the DNA is TGCGCCAGCAGCAGTCCCACCAGCGGGAGCTCCTACAATGAGCAGTTCTTC. As protein: CASSSPTSGSSYNEQFF.

There are many counts of this clonotype. This chain links TRBV12-3 or TRBV12-4 with TRBJ1-4; maybe TRBD1 (5 bases). V lost 6 bases, J lost 8 bases, and 10 bases lay in between. CDR3 length: 12 residues. The CDR3 region has the DNA TGTGCCAGCAGCCGGGGGGGGGAAAAACTGTTTTTT. Translating it yields CASSRGGEKLFF.

The chain recombines TRBV12-3 or TRBV12-4 with TRBJ2-3; 7 nucleotides agree with TRBD1. CDR3 length equals 14 residues. The junction had 7 bases not matched to a gene; V was cut back by 3 bases and J by 7 bases. Here the CDR3 DNA reads TGTGCCAGCAGTTTGAACAGGGGTTCAAATACGCAGTATTTT. Translated, it gives CASSLNRGSNTQYF.

In this sample, this clonotype turned up once. V gene TRBV7-2 combines with J gene TRBJ2-1; 7 bases agree with TRBD2. CDR3 length equals 16 residues. The junction had 7 bases not matched to a gene; V was cut back by 1 base and J by 4 bases. Looked up from germline, CDR1 is SGHTA and CDR2 is FQGNSA. The CDR3 coding sequence is TGTGCCAGCAGCTTAGGGGGCGGGAGAGGTTACAATGAGCAGTTCTTC. It is translated as CASSLGGGRGYNEQFF.

The chain has TRBV7-9 and TRBJ2-5; D might be TRBD1 (6 bases). Germline assignment: CDR1 SEHNR and CDR2 FQNEAQ (reference sequence). The V end was cut by 5 bases, the J end by 5 bases, with 21 bases between. The CDR3 is 16 amino acids. This CDR3 reads CASSHLGNRALETQYF. The CDR3 region has the DNA TGTGCCAGCAGCCATCTAGGAAACAGGGCCCTTGAGACCCAGTACTTC.

This clonotype was seen a handful of times. This chain uses TRBV10-3 with TRBJ2-1, with 7 bases aligning to TRBD1. The J segment lost 9 bases and the V segment lost 6 bases, leaving 14 bases of the junction unmatched. There are 15 residues in the CDR3. Per the germline V gene, CDR1 is ENHRY and CDR2 is SYGVKD. For the CDR3, the DNA is TGTGCCATCAGGACTGGGACAGAAGTTTATGGTGAGCAGTTCTTC. As protein: CAIRTGTEVYGEQFF.

This clonotype was counted only a few times. This sequence joins TRBV29-1 and TRBJ2-1, with 16 nucleotides matching TRBD2. J was trimmed by 8 bases and V by 4 bases; bases with no gene match: 2. The CDR3 runs 14 residues. Germline assignment: CDR1 SQVTM and CDR2 ANQGSEA. CDR3 region: CSVGGLAGGYEQFF. Here the CDR3 DNA reads TGCAGCGTTGGGGGACTAGCGGGAGGGTATGAGCAGTTCTTC.

This sequence joins TRBV20-1 and TRBJ1-1; D unclear. In germline, CDR1 is DFQATT, CDR2 SNEGSKA (reference sequence). Trimming took 4 bases from V and 0 from J, leaving 12 bases between them. CDR3 size: 14 residues. The CDR3 reads CSAKTNSMNTEAFF. CDR3 nucleotides: TGCAGTGCTAAGACTAACAGCATGAACACTGAAGCTTTCTTT.

This clonotype was counted between two and nine times. The V and J genes are TRBV5-5 and TRBJ2-6; D is unclear. This CDR3 is built from 15 residues. V dropped 0 bases and J dropped 4 bases, with 8 bases sitting between them. The germline gives CDR1 SGHKS, CDR2 YYEKEE (reference sequence). In DNA, the CDR3 is TGTGCCAGCAGCTTGGCCGGGTACGGGGCCAACGTCCTGACTTTC. This encodes CASSLAGYGANVLTF.

The genes are TRBV7-2 and TRBJ2-5, with 9 bases matching TRBD2. With V trimmed by 5 bases and J by 5 bases, 9 bases remained unmatched. Germline V lookup: CDR1 SGHTA, CDR2 FQGNSA. CDR3 length: 15 residues. The CDR3 is CASSRQREVRETQYF. DNA of the CDR3: TGTGCCAGCAGCAGACAGCGGGAGGTCCGTGAGACCCAGTACTTC.

The gene calls are TRBV3-1 and TRBJ1-1; TRBD1 is a possible D gene (5 bases). V lost 3 bases to trimming and J lost 3 bases, with 11 bases between them. This CDR3 is built from 14 residues. Germline V gene sequence: CDR1 LGHDT, CDR2 YNNKEL (reference sequence). The CDR3 DNA reads as TGTGCCAGCAGCCACAACGGGGCGGACACTGAAGCTTTCTTT. The encoded protein is CASSHNGADTEAFF.

The sample holds a few counts of this clonotype. The rearrangement joins TRBV7-9 to TRBJ2-1; D unclear. This CDR3 region has 12 residues. The V and J ends lost 2 bases and 7 bases respectively, with 6 bases between them. From germline, CDR1 is SEHNR and CDR2 FQNEAQ (reference sequence). The DNA of the CDR3 is TGTGCCAGCAGCTTAAATAAGAATGAGCAGTTCTTC. It codes for CASSLNKNEQFF.

This clonotype was counted a few times. The rearrangement links TRBV5-1 to TRBJ1-6; D unresolved. The CDR3 contains 15 residues. V was pared by 0 bases and J by 11 bases, with 15 bases between. Germline values: CDR1 SGHRS, CDR2 YFSETQ. In DNA, the CDR3 is TGCGCCAGCAGCTTGGGCATCGGGGAAGTTGCACCCCTCCACTTT. Protein product: CASSLGIGEVAPLHF. Supplemented by reference TRBV5-1 and TRBJ1-6, the full variable domain reads KAGVTQTPRYLIKTRGQQVTLSCSPISGHRSVSWYQQTPGQGLQFLFEYFSETQRNKGNFPGRFSGRQFSNSRSEMNVSTLELGDSALYLCASSLGIGEVAPLHFGNGTRLTVT.

The chain has TRBV6-1 and TRBJ2-1, with D perhaps matching TRBD1 (5 bases). The V and J ends lost 6 bases and 0 bases respectively, with 15 bases between them. Germline CDR1 and CDR2: MNHNS and SASEGT. The CDR3 runs to 16 residues. The CDR3 region is CASSLTDSRSYNEQFF. DNA of the CDR3: TGTGCCAGCAGCCTCACCGACAGCCGCTCCTACAATGAGCAGTTCTTC.

The gene calls are TRBV7-2 and TRBJ2-7, with a tentative D call TRBD1 (7 bases). V was shortened by 8 bases and J by 7 bases, with 21 bases between the two germline ends. The germline gives CDR1 SGHTA, CDR2 FQGNSA. CDR3 length: 14 residues. As DNA, the CDR3 is TGTGCCAGCGGCCAGCGACAGGGACGGGGGGAGCAGTACTTC. It encodes CASGQRQGRGEQYF. The whole variable domain, filled in from reference TRBV7-2 and TRBJ2-7, reads GAGVSQSPSNKVTEKGKDVELRCDPISGHTALYWYRQSLGQGLEFLIYFQGNSAPDKSGLPSDRFSAERTGGSVSTLTIQRTQQEDSAVYLCASGQRQGRGEQYFGPGTRLTVT.